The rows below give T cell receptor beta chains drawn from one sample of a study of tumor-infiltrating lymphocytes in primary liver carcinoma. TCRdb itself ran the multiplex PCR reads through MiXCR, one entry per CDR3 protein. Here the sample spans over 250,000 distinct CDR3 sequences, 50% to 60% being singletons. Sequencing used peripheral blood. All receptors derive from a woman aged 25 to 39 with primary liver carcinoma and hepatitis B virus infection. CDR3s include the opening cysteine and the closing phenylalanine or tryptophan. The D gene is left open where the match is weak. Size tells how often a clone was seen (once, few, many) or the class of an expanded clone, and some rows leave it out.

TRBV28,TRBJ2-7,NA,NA,TGTGCCAGCAGTCAGAGCGGATTCGATAGCTACGAGCAGTACTTC,CASSQSGFDSYEQYF
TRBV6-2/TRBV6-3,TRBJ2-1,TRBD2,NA,TGTGCCAGCAGTTATTTGGGGACTAGCGGGAGGGGGAACAATGAGCAGCTCTTC,CASSYLGTSGRGNNEQLF
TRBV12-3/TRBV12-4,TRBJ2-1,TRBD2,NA,TGTGCCACCAGGGCCGGGACTAGACCCCTGGGAGAGCAGTTCTTC,CATRAGTRPLGEQFF
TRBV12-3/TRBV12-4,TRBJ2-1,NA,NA,TGTGCCAGCAGTCTCTCCGGGCCTACCTACAATGAGCAGTTCTTC,CASSLSGPTYNEQFF
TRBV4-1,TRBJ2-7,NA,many,TGCGCCAGCAGCCCTAATTTTGGGACGGACTCCTACGAGCAGTACTTC,CASSPNFGTDSYEQYF
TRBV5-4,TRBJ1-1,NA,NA,TGTGCCAGCAGCTTGGACACCACTGAAGCTTTCTTT,CASSLDTTEAFF
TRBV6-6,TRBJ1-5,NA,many,TGTGCCAGCACCAGGCAGCAGGACCAGCCCCAGCATTTT,CASTRQQDQPQHF
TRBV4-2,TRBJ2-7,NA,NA,TGTGCCAGCAGCCGCCCCCCACGGGACCGGAGCTCCTACGAGCAGTACTTC,CASSRPPRDRSSYEQYF
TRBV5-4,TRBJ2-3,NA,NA,TGTGCCAGCAGCTTGGAAAAGGCCCCCGAGACCAACACAGATACGCAGTATTTT,CASSLEKAPETNTDTQYF
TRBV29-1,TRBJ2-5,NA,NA,TGCAGCGTGGGACGGCATCAGGAGACCCAGTACTTC,CSVGRHQETQYF
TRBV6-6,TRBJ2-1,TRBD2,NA,TGTGCCAGCAGTCTAGCGGGAGGGTATAATGGGCAGTTCTTC,CASSLAGGYNGQFF
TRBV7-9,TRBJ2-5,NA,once,TGTGTCAGCAGCCGGTTGTACTTC,CVSSRLYF
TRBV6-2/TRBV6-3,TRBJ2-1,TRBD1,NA,TGTGCCAGCAGTTACAGTACGCTTGGGACAGGAAGCGATGAGCAGTTCTTC,CASSYSTLGTGSDEQFF
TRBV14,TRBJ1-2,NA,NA,TGTGCCAGCAGCCCGAACCTGGGCCTCGGAGGCTACACCTTC,CASSPNLGLGGYTF
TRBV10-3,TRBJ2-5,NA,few,TGTGCCATCAGTGGCGAGACAGATCAAGAGACCCAGTACTTC,CAISGETDQETQYF
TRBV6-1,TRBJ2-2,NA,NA,TGTGCCAGCATAGAGGTTCAGGCGACTACCGGGGAGCTGTTTTTT,CASIEVQATTGELFF
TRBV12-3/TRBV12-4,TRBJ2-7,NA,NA,TGTGCCAGCAGTACAAACAGGGCCTACGAGCACTACTTC,CASSTNRAYEHYF
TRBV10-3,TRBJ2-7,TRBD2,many,TGTGCCATCAGTGGTCTAGCGGGAGGGGAGCAGTACTTC,CAISGLAGGEQYF
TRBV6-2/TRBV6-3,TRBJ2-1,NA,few,TGTGCCAGCAGTGTAGCGCCCTACAATGAGCAGTTCTTC,CASSVAPYNEQFF
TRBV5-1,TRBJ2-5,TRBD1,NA,TGCACCAGCAGCACTGGACAGGCCAGGGAGACCCAGTACTTC,CTSSTGQARETQYF
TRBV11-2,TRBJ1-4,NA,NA,TGTGCCAGCTGCCACTGGGGGGGAGAACTGTTTTTT,CASCHWGGELFF
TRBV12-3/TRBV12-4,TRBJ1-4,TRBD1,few,TGTGCCAGCAGTCGACAGGGACGAAAACTGTTTTTT,CASSRQGRKLFF
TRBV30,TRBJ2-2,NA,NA,TGTGCCTGGAGTCCGGCAACGAACACCGGGGAGATGTTTTTT,CAWSPATNTGEMFF
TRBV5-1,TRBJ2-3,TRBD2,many,TGCGCCAGCAGCACAGCCGGGACTAGCGGCACAGATACGCAGTATTTT,CASSTAGTSGTDTQYF
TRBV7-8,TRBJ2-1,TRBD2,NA,TGTGCCAGCACCCTGAGGACTAGCGGCTACAATGAGCAGTTCTTC,CASTLRTSGYNEQFF
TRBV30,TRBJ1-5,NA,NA,TGTGCCTGGAGTGTACGATTGGGAAATCAGCCCCAGCATTTT,CAWSVRLGNQPQHF
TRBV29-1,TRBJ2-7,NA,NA,TGCAGCGTCCTAACTTACGAGAAGTACTTC,CSVLTYEKYF